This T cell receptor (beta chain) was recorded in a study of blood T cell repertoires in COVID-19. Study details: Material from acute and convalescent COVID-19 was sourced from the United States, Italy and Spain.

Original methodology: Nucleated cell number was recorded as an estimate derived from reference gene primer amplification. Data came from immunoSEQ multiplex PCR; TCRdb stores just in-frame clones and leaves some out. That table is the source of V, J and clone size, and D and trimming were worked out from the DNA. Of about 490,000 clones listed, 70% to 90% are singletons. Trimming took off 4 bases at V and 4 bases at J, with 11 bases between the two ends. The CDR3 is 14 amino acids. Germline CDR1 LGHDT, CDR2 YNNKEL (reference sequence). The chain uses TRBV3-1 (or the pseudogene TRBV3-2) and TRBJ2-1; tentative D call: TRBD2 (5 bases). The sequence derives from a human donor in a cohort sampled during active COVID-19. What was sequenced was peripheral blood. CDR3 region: CASSPPRGYNEQFF. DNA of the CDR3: TGTGCCAGCAGCCCTCCACGAGGGTACAATGAGCAGTTCTTC.